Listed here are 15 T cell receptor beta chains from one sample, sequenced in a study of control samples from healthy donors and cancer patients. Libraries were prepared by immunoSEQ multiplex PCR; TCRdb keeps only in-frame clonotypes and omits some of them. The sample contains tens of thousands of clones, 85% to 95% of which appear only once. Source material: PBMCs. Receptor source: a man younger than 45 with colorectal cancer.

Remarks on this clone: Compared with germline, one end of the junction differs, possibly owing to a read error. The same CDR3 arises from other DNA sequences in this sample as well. In DNA, the CDR3 is TGTGCCAGCAGCTTAGACGGGGTTGGCGGGGAACTGTTTTTT. Protein: CASSLDGVGGELFF. This sequence joins TRBV11-3 and TRBJ2-2; TRBD2 might be the D (6 bases). This CDR3 is 14 amino acids long. Germline values: CDR1 SGHNT, CDR2 YENEEA.

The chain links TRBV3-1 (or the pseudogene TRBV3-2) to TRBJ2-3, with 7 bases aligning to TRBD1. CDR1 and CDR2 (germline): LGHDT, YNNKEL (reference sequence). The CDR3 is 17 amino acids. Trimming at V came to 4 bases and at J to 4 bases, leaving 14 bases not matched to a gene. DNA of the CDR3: TGTGCCAGCAGCCCCTACAGATCGACAGGGATCGCAGATACGCAGTATTTT. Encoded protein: CASSPYRSTGIADTQYF.

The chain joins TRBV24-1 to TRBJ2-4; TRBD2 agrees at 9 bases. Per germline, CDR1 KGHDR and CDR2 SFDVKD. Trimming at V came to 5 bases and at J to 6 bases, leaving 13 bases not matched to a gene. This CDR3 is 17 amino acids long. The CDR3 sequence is CATSVVRSSGERNIQYF. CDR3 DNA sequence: TGTGCCACCAGTGTCGTCAGGTCTAGCGGGGAAAGAAACATTCAGTACTTC.

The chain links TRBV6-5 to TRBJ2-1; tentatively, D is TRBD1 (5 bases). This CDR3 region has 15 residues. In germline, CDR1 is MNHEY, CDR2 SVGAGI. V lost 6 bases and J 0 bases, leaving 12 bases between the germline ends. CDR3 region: CASRIKRGSYNEQFF. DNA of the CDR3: TGTGCCAGCAGAATTAAAAGGGGCTCCTACAATGAGCAGTTCTTC.

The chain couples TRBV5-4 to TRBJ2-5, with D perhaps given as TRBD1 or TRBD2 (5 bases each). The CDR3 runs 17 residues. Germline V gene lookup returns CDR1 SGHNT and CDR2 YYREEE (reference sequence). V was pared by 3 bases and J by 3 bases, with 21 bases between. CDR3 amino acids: CASSYSLRGMTEETQYF. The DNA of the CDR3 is TGTGCCAGCAGCTACTCCCTCCGGGGAATGACAGAAGAGACCCAGTACTTC.

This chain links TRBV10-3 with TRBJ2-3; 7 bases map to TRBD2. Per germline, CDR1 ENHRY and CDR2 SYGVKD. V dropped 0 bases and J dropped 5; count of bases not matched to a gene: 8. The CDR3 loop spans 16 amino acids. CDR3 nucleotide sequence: TGTGCCATCAGTGAGTCGGGCCTAGCGGTTGTAGATACGCAGTATTTT. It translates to CAISESGLAVVDTQYF.

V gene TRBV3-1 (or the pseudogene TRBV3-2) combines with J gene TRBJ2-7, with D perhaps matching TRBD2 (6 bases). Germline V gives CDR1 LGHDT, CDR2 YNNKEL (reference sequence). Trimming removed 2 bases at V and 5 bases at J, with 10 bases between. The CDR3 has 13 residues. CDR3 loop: CASSQRRGNEQYF. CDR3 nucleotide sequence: TGTGCCAGCAGCCAAAGGCGGGGCAACGAGCAGTACTTC.

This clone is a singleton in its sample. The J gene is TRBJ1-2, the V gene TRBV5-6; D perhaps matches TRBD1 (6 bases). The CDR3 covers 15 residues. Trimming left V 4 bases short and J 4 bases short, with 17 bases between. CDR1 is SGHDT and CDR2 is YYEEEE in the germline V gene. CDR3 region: CASSLYRTESYGYTF. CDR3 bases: TGTGCCAGCAGCCTCTATCGGACAGAAAGCTATGGCTACACCTTC.

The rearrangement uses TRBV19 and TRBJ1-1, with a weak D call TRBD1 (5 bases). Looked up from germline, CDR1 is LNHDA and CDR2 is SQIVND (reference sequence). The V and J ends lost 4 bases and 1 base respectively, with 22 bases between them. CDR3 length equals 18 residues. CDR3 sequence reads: CASSNILGTAVGNTEAFF. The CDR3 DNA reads TGTGCCAGTAGTAATATTTTAGGGACGGCTGTTGGGAACACTGAAGCTTTCTTT.

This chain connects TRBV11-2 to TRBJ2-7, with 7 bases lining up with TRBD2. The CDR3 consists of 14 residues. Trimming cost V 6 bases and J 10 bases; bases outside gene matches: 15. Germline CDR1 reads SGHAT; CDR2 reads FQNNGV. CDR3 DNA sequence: TGTGCCAGCAGAGGGCTAAGGGGACTACCCGAACAGTACTTC. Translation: CASRGLRGLPEQYF.

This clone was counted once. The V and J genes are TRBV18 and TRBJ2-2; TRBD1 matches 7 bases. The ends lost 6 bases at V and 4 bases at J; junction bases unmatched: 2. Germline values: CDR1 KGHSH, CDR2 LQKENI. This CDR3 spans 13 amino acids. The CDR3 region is CASSRTGTGELFF. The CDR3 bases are TGTGCCAGCTCGCGGACAGGCACCGGGGAGCTGTTTTTT.

CDR3 sequence (DNA): TGTGCCAGCAGTCCCGTGCCTCGATTTACGACCGGGGAGCTGTTTTTT. Protein product: CASSPVPRFTTGELFF. The genes are TRBV9 and TRBJ2-2; no clear D gene. Germline assignment: CDR1 SGDLS and CDR2 YYNGEE. V lost 5 bases and J 5 bases, leaving 19 bases between the germline ends. This CDR3 is 16 amino acids long.

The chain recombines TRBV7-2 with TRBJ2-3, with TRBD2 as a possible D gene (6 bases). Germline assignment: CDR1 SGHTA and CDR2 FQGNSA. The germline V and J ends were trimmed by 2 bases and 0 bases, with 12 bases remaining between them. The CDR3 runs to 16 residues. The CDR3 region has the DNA TGTGCCAGCAGCTTACGCGGGGCCTTTAGCACAGATACGCAGTATTTT. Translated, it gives CASSLRGAFSTDTQYF.

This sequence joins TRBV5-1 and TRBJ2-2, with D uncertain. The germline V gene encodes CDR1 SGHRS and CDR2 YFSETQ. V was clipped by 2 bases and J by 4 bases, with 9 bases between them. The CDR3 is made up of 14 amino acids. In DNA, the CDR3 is TGCGCCAGCAGCTTTTACGCCTTCACCGGGGAGCTGTTTTTT. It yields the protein CASSFYAFTGELFF.

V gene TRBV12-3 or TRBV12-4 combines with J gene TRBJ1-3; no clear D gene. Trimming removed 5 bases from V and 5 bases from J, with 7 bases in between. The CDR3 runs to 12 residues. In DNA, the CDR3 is TGTGCCAGCAGTCTAGACCGAAACACCATATATTTT. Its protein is CASSLDRNTIYF.